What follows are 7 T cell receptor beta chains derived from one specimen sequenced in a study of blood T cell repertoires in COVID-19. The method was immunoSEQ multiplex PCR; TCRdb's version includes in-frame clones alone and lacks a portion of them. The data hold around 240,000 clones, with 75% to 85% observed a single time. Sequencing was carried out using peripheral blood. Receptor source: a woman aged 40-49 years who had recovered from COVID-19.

CDR3 sequence (DNA): TGTGCCAGCAGTTATAGAGGCGGCGACCCGTATGGCTACACCTTC. Translation: CASSYRGGDPYGYTF. The chain employs TRBV6-2 or TRBV6-3 and TRBJ1-2; no clear D gene. The CDR3 contains 15 residues. The V gene lost 3 bases and the J gene lost 5 bases, with 16 bases spanning the gap. Germline V gives CDR1 MNHEY, CDR2 SVGEGT.

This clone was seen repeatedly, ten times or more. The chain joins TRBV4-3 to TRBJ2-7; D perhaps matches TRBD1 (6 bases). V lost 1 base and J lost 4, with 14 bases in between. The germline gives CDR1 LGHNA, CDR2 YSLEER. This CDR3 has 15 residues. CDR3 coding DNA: TGCGCCAGCAGCCAAGTGGCAGAAGGGGGATACGAGCAGTACTTC. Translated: CASSQVAEGGYEQYF.

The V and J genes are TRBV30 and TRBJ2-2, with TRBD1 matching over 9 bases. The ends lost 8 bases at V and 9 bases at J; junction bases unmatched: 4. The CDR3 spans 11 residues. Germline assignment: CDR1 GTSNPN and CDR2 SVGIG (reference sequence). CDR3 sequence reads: CAAQGAWELFF. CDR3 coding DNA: TGTGCCGCACAGGGGGCTTGGGAGCTGTTTTTT.

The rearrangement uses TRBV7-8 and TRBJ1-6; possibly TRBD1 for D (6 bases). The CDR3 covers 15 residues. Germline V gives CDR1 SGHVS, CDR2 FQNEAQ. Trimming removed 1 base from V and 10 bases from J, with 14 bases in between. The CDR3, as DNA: TGTGCCAGCAGCTTAGGACAGGCCAAGAAGTCACCCCTCCACTTT. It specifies CASSLGQAKKSPLHF.

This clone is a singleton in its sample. In DNA form, the CDR3 reads TGTGCCAGCGGCAAGCGGGGGGCCTACAATGAGCAGTTCTTC. Translated, it gives CASGKRGAYNEQFF. The chain recombines TRBV6-5 with TRBJ2-1; 9 nucleotides align to TRBD2. The CDR3 extends over 14 amino acids. V shed 8 bases, J shed 2 bases, and the junction held 4 bases outside the gene matches. CDR1 MNHEY and CDR2 SVGAGI come from the germline V gene.

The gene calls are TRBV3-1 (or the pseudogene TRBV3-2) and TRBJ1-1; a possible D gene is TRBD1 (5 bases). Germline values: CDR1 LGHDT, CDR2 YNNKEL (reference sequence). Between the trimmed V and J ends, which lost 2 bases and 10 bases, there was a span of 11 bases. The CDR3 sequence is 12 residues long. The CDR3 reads CASSQNDQGAFF. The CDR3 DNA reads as TGTGCCAGCAGCCAAAATGATCAGGGAGCTTTCTTT.

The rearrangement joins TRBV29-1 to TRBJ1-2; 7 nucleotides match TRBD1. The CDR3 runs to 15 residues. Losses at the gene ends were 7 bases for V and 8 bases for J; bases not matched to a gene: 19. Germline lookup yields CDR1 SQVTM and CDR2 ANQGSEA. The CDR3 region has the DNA TGCAGCGCCTTAGGAGACACAGGGGACGTGGGCGGCTACACCTTC. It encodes CSALGDTGDVGGYTF.